This TCR beta chain was documented in a study of spatial heterogeneity in lung cancer. Findings and limits, study-wide: The number of expanded tumor alpha and beta chains correlated with mutation number.

TCRdb redid the calling of the 5' RACE reads with MiXCR, one entry per CDR3 protein. Among over a thousand distinct CDR3 sequences listed, about 24% were seen once. CDR1 is KGHSH, CDR2 LQKENI, per germline. The CDR3 extends over 14 amino acids. Trimming took 1 base from V and 4 from J, leaving 8 bases between them. Sample time point: sample taken at primary tumor resection. By frequency in the sample, this clonotype is large (0.1 to 1%). Its antigen is unknown. This TCR was sampled from a male donor with early-stage non-small cell lung cancer. Sequenced material: lung tumor tissue, taken at surgery. V gene TRBV18 combines with J gene TRBJ1-5, with no clear D. The CDR3 DNA is TGTGCCAGCTCACCACGGGCACAAAATCAGCCCCAGCATTTT. This translates into CASSPRAQNQPQHF.